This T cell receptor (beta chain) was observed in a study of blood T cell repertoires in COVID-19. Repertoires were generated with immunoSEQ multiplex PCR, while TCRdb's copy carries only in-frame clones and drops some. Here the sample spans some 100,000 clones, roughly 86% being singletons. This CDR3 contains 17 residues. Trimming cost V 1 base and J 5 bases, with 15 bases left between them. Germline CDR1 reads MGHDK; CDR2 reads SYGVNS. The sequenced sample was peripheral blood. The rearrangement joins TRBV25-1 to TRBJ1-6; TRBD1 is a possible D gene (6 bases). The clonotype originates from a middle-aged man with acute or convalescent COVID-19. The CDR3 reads CASSESWGGGHNSPLHF. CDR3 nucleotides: TGTGCCAGCAGTGAATCCTGGGGAGGGGGACATAATTCACCCCTCCACTTT.